The 17 T cell receptor beta chains below come from one sample, sequenced in a study of blood T cell repertoires in COVID-19. Here immunoSEQ multiplex PCR was the method, and the copy in TCRdb shows in-frame clones only, minus some. The sample records about 530,000 clones, about 89% being singletons. The sample taken for sequencing was peripheral blood. The receptors stem from a woman in her 50s with COVID-19, enrolled during active disease.

The chain carries TRBV24-1 and TRBJ1-5; 7 bases map to TRBD1. The CDR3 has 16 residues. CDR1 KGHDR and CDR2 SFDVKD come from the germline V gene. J was trimmed by 0 bases and V by 1 base; bases with no gene match: 2. The CDR3 nucleotides are TGTGCCACCAGTGATTTAGGGGACAGTAGCAATCAGCCCCAGCATTTT. Encoded protein: CATSDLGDSSNQPQHF.

The chain uses TRBV11-2 and TRBJ1-2; D unclear. The germline V gene has CDR1 SGHAT and CDR2 FQNNGV. This CDR3 has 13 amino acids. Trimming shortened V by 3 bases and J by 0 bases, and 5 bases separated the two germline ends. The CDR3: CASSFGANYGYTF. CDR3 sequence (DNA): TGTGCCAGCAGCTTCGGGGCTAACTATGGCTACACCTTC.

V gene TRBV7-9 combines with J gene TRBJ2-7; 7 positions agree with TRBD2. The CDR3 is 13 residues long. The junction had 7 bases not matched to a gene; V was cut back by 3 bases and J by 8 bases. Germline CDR1 is SEHNR and CDR2 is FQNEAQ (reference sequence). CDR3 DNA: TGTGCCAGCAGCTTGGGAGGGACGGAGAAGCAGTACTTC. Translated: CASSLGGTEKQYF.

V gene TRBV5-4 combines with J gene TRBJ1-2; 7 bases match TRBD1. J was trimmed by 4 bases and V by 4 bases; bases with no gene match: 10. This CDR3 has 15 residues. Germline V CDR1 and CDR2: SGHNT, YYREEE (reference sequence). The DNA of the CDR3 is TGTGCCAGCAGCAACTTACAGGGGAGAGGCTATGGCTACACCTTC. Translation: CASSNLQGRGYGYTF.

This clone was seen only once. The V call is TRBV6-5, the J call TRBJ1-1; D uncertain. Germline assignment: CDR1 MNHEY and CDR2 SVGAGI. The CDR3 extends over 14 amino acids. V gave up 6 bases and J gave up 2 bases, with 13 bases separating them. CDR3 in amino acids: CASSDRTGNTEAFF. In DNA form, the CDR3 reads TGTGCCAGCAGCGATCGGACGGGAAACACTGAAGCTTTCTTT.

The V gene is TRBV4-1, the J gene TRBJ1-2; D unclear. The CDR3 has 16 residues. With 1 base removed from V and 1 base from J, the gap between germline ends came to 13 bases. The germline gives CDR1 MGHRA, CDR2 YSYEKL. The CDR3 region has the DNA TGCGCCAGCAGCCAAGCAAGACAACCAGTTAACTATGGCTACACCTTC. Residues: CASSQARQPVNYGYTF.

This chain links TRBV24-1 with TRBJ2-1, with TRBD2 identical over 7 bases. The trim removed 6 bases at V and 5 bases at J, leaving 12 bases unmatched. This CDR3 has 16 amino acids. Germline assignment: CDR1 KGHDR and CDR2 SFDVKD. Here the CDR3 DNA reads TGTGCCACCAGTTCAGGGACTACCGTAAATCACAATGAGCAGTTCTTC. Amino acid sequence: CATSSGTTVNHNEQFF.

This clone was observed once. The gene calls are TRBV7-3 and TRBJ2-3, with 7 bases that match TRBD2. Trimming removed 1 base from V and 4 bases from J; junction bases left unmatched: 2. Germline assignment: CDR1 SGHTA and CDR2 FQGTGA. This CDR3 has 14 residues. In nucleotides, the CDR3 is TGTGCCAGCAGCTTAAGACTAGCAGCAGATACGCAGTATTTT. Protein product: CASSLRLAADTQYF.

The CDR3: CASSQDGTSQKLFF. The CDR3 region has the DNA TGTGCCAGCAGCCAAGACGGGACTTCCCAAAAACTGTTTTTT. V is TRBV3-1 (or the pseudogene TRBV3-2) and J is TRBJ1-4; possible D gene TRBD1, 5 bases. The V gene's germline CDR1 is LGHDT and CDR2 YNNKEL (reference sequence). V lost 0 bases and J 9 bases, leaving 11 bases between the germline ends. The CDR3 is 14 amino acids.

The V gene is TRBV9, the J gene TRBJ2-1; D not certain. Trimming removed 0 bases from V and 5 bases from J, with 9 bases in between. The CDR3 has 14 amino acids. Germline values: CDR1 SGDLS, CDR2 YYNGEE. Here the CDR3 reads CASSVGRYDNEQFF. The CDR3 DNA sequence: TGTGCCAGCAGCGTAGGTCGGTACGACAATGAGCAGTTCTTC. The full variable domain, in which reference TRBV9 and TRBJ2-1 provide the parts outside the CDR3, is DSGVTQTPKHLITATGQRVTLRCSPRSGDLSVYWYQQSLDQGLQFLIQYYNGEERAKGNILERFSAQQFPDLHSELNLSSLELGDSALYFCASSVGRYDNEQFFGPGTRLTVL.

This rearrangement joins TRBV5-5 to TRBJ1-5; D is unclear. Germline V gene sequence: CDR1 SGHKS, CDR2 YYEKEE (reference sequence). The V end lost 0 bases, the J end lost 6 bases, and 10 bases lay between the germline ends. This CDR3 region has 14 residues. CDR3 in amino acids: CASSLGEGTQPQHF. CDR3 DNA: TGTGCCAGCAGCTTGGGGGAGGGTACTCAGCCCCAGCATTTT.

The rearrangement joins TRBV5-6 to TRBJ1-5; tentatively, D is TRBD1 (6 bases). The CDR3 covers 15 residues. Trimming left V 0 bases short and J 6 bases short, with 13 bases between. The germline CDR1 and CDR2 sequences are SGHDT and YYEEEE. The CDR3 nucleotides are TGTGCCAGCAGCTTGGGGCAGGGAGGGGGTCAGCCCCAGCATTTT. Amino acids: CASSLGQGGGQPQHF.

This clone was observed a single time. This chain uses TRBV6-6 with TRBJ1-6; no clear D. The CDR3 contains 14 residues. Germline loops: CDR1 MNHNY, CDR2 SVGAGI (reference sequence). V gave up 0 bases and J gave up 17 bases, with 17 bases separating them. The CDR3 coding sequence is TGTGCCAGCAGTTACTCCGCTGCATTTGAAGCTGTCCACTTT. Its translation: CASSYSAAFEAVHF.

The V and J genes are TRBV5-4 and TRBJ1-2; 7 bases line up with TRBD1. After removal of 5 bases from V and 3 bases from J, the junction contained 4 bases not matched to a gene. This CDR3 has 13 residues. From germline, CDR1 is SGHNT and CDR2 YYREEE (reference sequence). The CDR3 protein is CASSPTGDYGYTF. The DNA of the CDR3 is TGTGCCAGCAGTCCCACAGGGGACTATGGCTACACCTTC. The whole variable domain, filled in from reference TRBV5-4 and TRBJ1-2, reads ETGVTQSPTHLIKTRGQQVTLRCSSQSGHNTVSWYQQALGQGPQFIFQYYREEENGRGNFPPRFSGLQFPNYSSELNVNALELDDSALYLCASSPTGDYGYTFGSGTRLTVV.

The J gene is TRBJ2-2, the V gene TRBV5-1; 8 bases line up with TRBD2. Germline V lookup: CDR1 SGHRS, CDR2 YFSETQ. Trimming took 3 bases from V and 4 from J; bases not matched to a gene: 8. The CDR3 contains 16 residues. The CDR3 sequence is CASSSDIGGVTGELFF. The CDR3 coding sequence is TGCGCCAGCAGCTCCGACATCGGGGGGGTCACCGGGGAGCTGTTTTTT.

CDR3 sequence reads: CASSHGQRQETQYF. The CDR3 nucleotides are TGTGCCAGCAGCCACGGACAGAGGCAAGAGACCCAGTACTTC. The genes are TRBV5-5 and TRBJ2-5; weak D call: TRBD1 (6 bases). This CDR3 is built from 14 residues. CDR1 is SGHKS and CDR2 is YYEKEE in the germline V gene (reference sequence). Trimming pared 4 bases from V and 2 bases from J, leaving 12 bases between.

The gene calls are TRBV2 and TRBJ1-4; D unresolved. V was clipped by 1 base and J by 4 bases, with 7 bases between them. The germline gives CDR1 SNHLY, CDR2 FYNNEI. CDR3 length equals 14 residues. CDR3 coding DNA: TGTGCCAGCAGTGAAGGGAGGTTTAATGAAAAACTGTTTTTT. Its translation is CASSEGRFNEKLFF.